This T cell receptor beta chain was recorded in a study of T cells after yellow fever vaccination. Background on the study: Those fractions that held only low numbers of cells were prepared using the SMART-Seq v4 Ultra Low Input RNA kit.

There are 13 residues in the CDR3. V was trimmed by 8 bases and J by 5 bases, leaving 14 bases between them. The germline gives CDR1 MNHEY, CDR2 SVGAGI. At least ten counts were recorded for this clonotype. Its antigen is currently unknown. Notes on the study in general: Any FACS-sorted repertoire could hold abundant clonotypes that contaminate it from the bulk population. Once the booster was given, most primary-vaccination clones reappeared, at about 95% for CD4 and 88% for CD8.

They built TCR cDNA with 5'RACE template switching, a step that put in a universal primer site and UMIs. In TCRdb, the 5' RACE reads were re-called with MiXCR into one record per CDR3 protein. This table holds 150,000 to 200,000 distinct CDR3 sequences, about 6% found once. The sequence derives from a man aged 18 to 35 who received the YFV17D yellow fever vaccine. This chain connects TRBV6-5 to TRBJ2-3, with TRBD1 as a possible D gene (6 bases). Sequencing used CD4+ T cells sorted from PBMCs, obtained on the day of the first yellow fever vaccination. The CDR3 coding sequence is TGTGCCAGCCGAAGACCAGGGGTAGATACGCAGTATTTT. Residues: CASRRPGVDTQYF.